Sequencing of this T cell receptor (beta chain) was carried out in a study of T-cell reconstitution after alpha-beta-depleted transplantation in children (dated by TCRdb to 2016 to 2017). As for the study more broadly: T-cell immune reconstitution after TCRalphabeta/CD19-depleted allogeneic hematopoietic cell transplantation in children was quantitatively tracked in the study by means of TCR repertoire profiling. Here is what the overall study found, with its caveats: The apparently early alphabetaT-cell count recovery about two months after transplant was reportedly dependent on only several hundred rapidly expanded clones derived from non-depleted graft cells. Hyperexpanded clone frequencies declined over subsequent months; after one year, T-cell counts and TCRbeta diversity were mostly attributed to newly produced T cells. In some patients, the high TCRbeta diversity seen at day 60 was put down to recipient T cells and intrathymic progenitors that had survived conditioning.

This clonotype was detected only a few times. No antigen is known for it. The input lacks base qualities; no much larger clone sits a single base away. Libraries were prepared through PCR. This sample was sequenced with an Illumina HiSeq 2500. TCR libraries were prepared with molecular barcoding, using unique molecular identifiers to normalize TCRbeta repertoire quantification. The public reads were run again by TCRdb, first through fastp at Q25 and then through MiXCR, and only productive beta chains were kept. Rows are unified per CDR3 protein, each entry keeping the most common DNA and genes. The sample includes 540,000 or so distinct CDR3 sequences, with 23% observed a single time. The ten largest clones capture roughly 13% of the sample. Interpreted using the paper, the treatment or condition label stands for: allogeneic hematopoietic cell transplantation with graft depleted of TCRalphabeta T cells and CD19 B cells. The children who served as transplant recipients had been given grafts of TCRalphabeta/CD19-depleted allogeneic hematopoietic cells.

Ends trimmed: V by 5 bases, J by 4 bases; bases unmatched to a gene: 8. From the cysteine up to the phenylalanine, the CDR3 has a length of 15 residues. Only CDR3 DNA remains: 45 bases, in frame from the first base. The TCR sequence derives from a boy under two years old who had a stem cell transplant for acute myeloid leukemia, so the T cells may come from the graft donor. Source: PBMCs, mostly from graft donor cells, taken 360 days after TCRalphabeta/CD19-depleted stem cell transplant. This receptor chain uses TRBV12-3 or TRBV12-4 and TRBJ1-1; TRBD1 fits 9 bases in the junction. The CDR3: CASSTRTGELTEAFF. The DNA is as follows: TGTGCCAGCAGTACCAGGACAGGGGAGCTCACTGAAGCTTTCTTT.